Shown below are 17 T cell receptor delta chains from a single sample sequenced in a study of gamma-delta T cells after stem cell transplantation. TCRdb processed the RT-PCR reads again with the CATT caller. This sample has about 15,000 delta-chain clones, with roughly 9.1% found just once. Sequencing was performed on gamma-delta T cells. Receptor source: a human donor. It is not recorded whose cells these are; they may come from a transplant donor.

Remarks on this clone: At one of its ends the junction is not consistent with the germline gene, which may arise from a read error. CDR3 sequence reads: CACDTVSVGDTSTQYTAKLIF. DNA for the CDR3: TGTGCCTGTGACACCGTGTCGGTGGGGGATACTTCTACTCAATACACCGCTAAACTCATCTTT. The chain combines TRDV2 with TRDJ1; TRDD3 aligns across 10 bases. This CDR3 comprises 21 residues. The V gene's germline CDR1 is GEAIGNYY and CDR2 EKD.

In its sample, this clone was seen a few times. With a far larger clone one base away, a read error is the likely cause. The sample contains more than one DNA sequence encoding this CDR3. The J gene is TRDJ1, the V gene TRDV2; TRDD3 might be the D (7 bases). V shed 1 base and J shed 4 bases, with 30 bases lying between them. From germline, CDR1 is GEAIGNYY and CDR2 EKD. CDR3 length: 20 residues. CDR3 sequence: CACDTVPSNWGSENGDKLIF. CDR3 coding DNA: TGTGCCTGTGACACTGTTCCTTCCAACTGGGGATCGGAAAATGGCGATAAACTCATCTTT.

A word on this clone: Sequence at one end of the junction differs from germline and may be a read error. This sample includes further DNA sequences coding for the same CDR3. The chain uses TRDV2 and TRDJ1; D remains ambiguous. Germline CDR1 reads GEAIGNYY; CDR2 reads EKD. This CDR3 region has 18 residues. The CDR3 bases are TGTGCCTGTGACATAGTGGTGGATCCGCTATCTTACACCGATCAACTCATCTTT. It specifies CACDIVVDPLSYTDQLIF.

As concerns this clone: The amino acid sequence in TCRdb belongs to a much larger clone and departs from this DNA's translation at residue 19, likely a sequencing read error; the sequence shown is translated from the DNA. V is TRDV2 and J is TRDJ1, with 10 positions matching TRDD3. Germline CDR1 and CDR2: GEAIGNYY and EKD. This CDR3 comprises 20 residues. The CDR3 spells CACDTVYQLVGDTTGDKLTF. In DNA form, the CDR3 reads TGTGCCTGTGACACCGTTTACCAACTCGTGGGGGATACAACGGGCGATAAACTCACCTTT.

With respect to this clone: The protein in TCRdb stems from a much larger clone and differs at residue 8 from this DNA's translation, likely a read error; here the protein is translated from the DNA. The chain has TRDV2 and TRDJ1; 8 nucleotides match TRDD3. V trimming: 3 bases; J trimming: 0 bases; junction bases outside the gene matches: 17. In germline, CDR1 is GEAIGNYY, CDR2 EKD. This CDR3 spans 19 amino acids. In nucleotides, the CDR3 is TGTGCCTGTGACCCTCTTCGACCAGGGGTACTGGGGGACACCGATAAACTCATCTTT. It translates to CACDPLRPGVLGDTDKLIF.

This clone was observed a handful of times. This sequence may be a read error, since a much larger clone differs from it by one base. Additional DNA sequences in this sample encode the identical CDR3. This chain joins TRDV1 and TRDJ1, with 8 bases lining up with TRDD3. The CDR3 is made up of 20 amino acids. Germline V gene sequence: CDR1 TSWWSYY, CDR2 QGS. CDR3 sequence reads: CALEQGRAMGDAGNTDKLIF. The CDR3 DNA follows: TGCGCTCTTGAGCAAGGCCGGGCAATGGGGGATGCGGGGAACACCGATAAACTCATCTTT.

In the case of this clone: One end of the junction varies from germline; a read error may be responsible. The genes are TRDV2 and TRDJ1; the D gene is possibly TRDD3 (5 bases). The germline V gene has CDR1 GEAIGNYY and CDR2 EKD. This CDR3 contains 21 residues. DNA of the CDR3: TGTGCCTGTGACACCGTTGAGTTCCACCTGCATACTGGTGGACTCACCGCTAAACTCATCTTT. Amino acid sequence: CACDTVEFHLHTGGLTAKLIF.

For this clone: The TCRdb record carries a much larger clone's protein, which differs from this DNA's translation at residue 11; a read error is the likely cause, and the protein listed here is the DNA translation. V and J are TRDV2 and TRDJ1; TRDD3 matches at 7 bases. The V segment lost 3 bases and the J segment 1 base; nucleotides outside the gene matches: 13. Germline CDR1 reads GEAIGNYY; CDR2 reads EKD. The CDR3 is 17 residues long. Written as DNA, the CDR3 is TGTGCCTGTGACGCCCTTACAGAGGGATACCGCACCGATAAACTCATCTTT. It codes for CACDALTEGYRTDKLIF.

This clone was seen a handful of times. The protein in TCRdb stems from a much larger clone and differs at residue 9 from this DNA's translation, likely a read error; here the protein is translated from the DNA. The CDR3 coding sequence is TGTGCCTGTGACGCTCTGGGGGATGCCCTAACGTACACCGATAAACTCATCTTT. Translation: CACDALGDALTYTDKLIF. The rearrangement links TRDV2 to TRDJ1; 9 positions match TRDD3. The CDR3 length is 18 residues. CDR1 and CDR2 from the germline V gene are GEAIGNYY and EKD. V trimming: 3 bases; J trimming: 0 bases; junction bases outside the gene matches: 13.

This clone occurred many times. Since a far larger clone is one base different, this is likely a read error. The chain links TRDV2 to TRDJ1, with 7 bases lining up with TRDD3. V was pared by 2 bases and J by 0 bases, with 20 bases of the junction left unmatched. The CDR3 is 20 residues long. Germline CDR1 and CDR2: GEAIGNYY and EKD. The CDR3 bases are TGTGCCTGTGACAGCCTAAGCTCATCTTCCCTGGGGGCGTACACCGATAAACTCATCTTT. Encoded protein: CACDSLSSSSLGAYTDKLIF.

This clone was seen more than once but under ten times. TCRdb has a much larger clone's protein, which differs at residue 7 from the translation of this DNA, likely because of a read error; what is shown is the protein translated from the DNA. V and J are TRDV2 and TRDJ1; TRDD3 might be the D (5 bases). Germline CDR1 is GEAIGNYY and CDR2 is EKD. V was pared by 3 bases and J by 0 bases, with 19 bases between. This CDR3 contains 17 residues. This CDR3 is CACDRLRDALYTDKLIF. CDR3 nucleotides: TGTGCCTGTGACCGACTGAGGGATGCGCTGTACACCGATAAACTCATCTTT.

Turning to this clone: This DNA's translation differs at residue 7 from TCRdb's protein, which comes from a much larger clone; a read error is likely, and the protein shown is translated from the DNA. CDR3 nucleotides: TGTGCTCTTGGGCACTCACAGGGGACCTTCCTACCAAGTACTGGGGGATACGGGCGGTCCCTCACCCCCTGGTACACCGATAAACTCATCTTT. It specifies CALGHSQGTFLPSTGGYGRSLTPWYTDKLIF. V gene TRDV1 combines with J gene TRDJ1; 13 nucleotides align to TRDD3. J lost 0 bases, V lost 5 bases, and 48 bases had no gene match. Looked up from germline, CDR1 is TSWWSYY and CDR2 is QGS. CDR3 length: 31 residues.

As regards this clone: A read error likely explains this, since a far larger clone differs by one base. Other DNA sequences in this specimen translate into the identical CDR3. The chain combines TRDV2 with TRDJ1; 7 bases are a match to TRDD3. The CDR3 is 19 amino acids. From germline, CDR1 is GEAIGNYY and CDR2 EKD. Written as DNA, the CDR3 is TGTGCCTGCGACACCGCGGCGAACTGGGGACACACGTACACCGATAAACTCATCTTT. Protein sequence: CACDTAANWGHTYTDKLIF.

About this clone: TCRdb pairs this DNA with a much larger clone's protein that differs at residue 12, likely a read error; the protein shown was translated from the DNA. Different DNA sequences within this sample yield the same CDR3. The rearrangement joins TRDV2 to TRDJ2; no reliable D call. V lost 1 base and J 8 bases, leaving 22 bases between the germline ends. Germline loops: CDR1 GEAIGNYY, CDR2 EKD. The CDR3 covers 17 residues. CDR3 nucleotide sequence: TGTGCCTGTGACACTCTCGGGCGGTCCCCCCAACAGGCACAACTCTTCTTT. Its translation: CACDTLGRSPQQAQLFF.

This clone has ten or more counts. The chain recombines TRDV2 with TRDJ1; the match to TRDD3 covers 7 bases. In germline, CDR1 is GEAIGNYY, CDR2 EKD. The junction had 9 bases not matched to a gene; V was cut back by 1 base and J by 5 bases. This CDR3 has 15 residues. The CDR3 spells CACDTLGGLGDKLIF. The CDR3 region has the DNA TGTGCCTGTGACACTTTGGGCGGACTGGGGGATAAACTCATCTTT.

The table lists this clone with a few counts. This DNA's translation and the protein TCRdb lists, from a much larger clone, do not match at residue 11, likely due to a read error; the protein shown is translated from the DNA. The chain joins TRDV2 to TRDJ1, with 10 bases aligning to TRDD3. Germline assignment: CDR1 GEAIGNYY and CDR2 EKD. The J segment lost 0 bases and the V segment lost 0 bases, leaving 15 bases of the junction unmatched. The CDR3 length is 20 residues. Here the CDR3 reads CACDTGYGGYMGEYTDKLIF. The CDR3 region has the DNA TGTGCCTGTGACACCGGATATGGGGGATACATGGGGGAGTACACCGATAAACTCATCTTT.

This chain links TRDV2 with TRDJ1; TRDD3 aligns across 10 bases. The CDR3 sequence is 23 residues long. V lost 0 bases and J lost 6; bases outside the gene matches: 30. Germline V gene data show CDR1 as GEAIGNYY and CDR2 as EKD. For the CDR3, the DNA is TGTGCCTGTGACACCGTTTTGGGGAGTACAGTTACTGGGGGATCGGGCCGACGCTATAAACTCATCTTT. As protein: CACDTVLGSTVTGGSGRRYKLIF.